This TCR beta chain comes out of a study of identical twins. This clonotype has a handful of counts. The germline gives CDR1 SGDLS, CDR2 YYNGEE. The length of the CDR3 is 18 residues. Losses at the gene ends were 2 bases for V and 12 bases for J; bases not matched to a gene: 19. Healthy Caucasians provided all donations. TCRdb reprocessed the 5' RACE reads with MiXCR, giving one entry per CDR3 protein. This repertoire shows nearly 900,000 distinct CDR3 sequences, roughly an eighth found once; its top ten account for about 1.5%. These data also formed part of another study, on yellow fever vaccine responses in identical twins.

This TCR came from a woman in her late teens or twenties in good health. This chain links TRBV9 with TRBJ2-1, with 11 bases lining up with TRBD2. Material for sequencing was PBMCs. Written as DNA, the CDR3 is TGTGCCAGCAGCGTTACTAGCGGGAGTGGGGGATTGATTCGATGGCAGTTCTTC. The encoded protein is CASSVTSGSGGLIRWQFF.